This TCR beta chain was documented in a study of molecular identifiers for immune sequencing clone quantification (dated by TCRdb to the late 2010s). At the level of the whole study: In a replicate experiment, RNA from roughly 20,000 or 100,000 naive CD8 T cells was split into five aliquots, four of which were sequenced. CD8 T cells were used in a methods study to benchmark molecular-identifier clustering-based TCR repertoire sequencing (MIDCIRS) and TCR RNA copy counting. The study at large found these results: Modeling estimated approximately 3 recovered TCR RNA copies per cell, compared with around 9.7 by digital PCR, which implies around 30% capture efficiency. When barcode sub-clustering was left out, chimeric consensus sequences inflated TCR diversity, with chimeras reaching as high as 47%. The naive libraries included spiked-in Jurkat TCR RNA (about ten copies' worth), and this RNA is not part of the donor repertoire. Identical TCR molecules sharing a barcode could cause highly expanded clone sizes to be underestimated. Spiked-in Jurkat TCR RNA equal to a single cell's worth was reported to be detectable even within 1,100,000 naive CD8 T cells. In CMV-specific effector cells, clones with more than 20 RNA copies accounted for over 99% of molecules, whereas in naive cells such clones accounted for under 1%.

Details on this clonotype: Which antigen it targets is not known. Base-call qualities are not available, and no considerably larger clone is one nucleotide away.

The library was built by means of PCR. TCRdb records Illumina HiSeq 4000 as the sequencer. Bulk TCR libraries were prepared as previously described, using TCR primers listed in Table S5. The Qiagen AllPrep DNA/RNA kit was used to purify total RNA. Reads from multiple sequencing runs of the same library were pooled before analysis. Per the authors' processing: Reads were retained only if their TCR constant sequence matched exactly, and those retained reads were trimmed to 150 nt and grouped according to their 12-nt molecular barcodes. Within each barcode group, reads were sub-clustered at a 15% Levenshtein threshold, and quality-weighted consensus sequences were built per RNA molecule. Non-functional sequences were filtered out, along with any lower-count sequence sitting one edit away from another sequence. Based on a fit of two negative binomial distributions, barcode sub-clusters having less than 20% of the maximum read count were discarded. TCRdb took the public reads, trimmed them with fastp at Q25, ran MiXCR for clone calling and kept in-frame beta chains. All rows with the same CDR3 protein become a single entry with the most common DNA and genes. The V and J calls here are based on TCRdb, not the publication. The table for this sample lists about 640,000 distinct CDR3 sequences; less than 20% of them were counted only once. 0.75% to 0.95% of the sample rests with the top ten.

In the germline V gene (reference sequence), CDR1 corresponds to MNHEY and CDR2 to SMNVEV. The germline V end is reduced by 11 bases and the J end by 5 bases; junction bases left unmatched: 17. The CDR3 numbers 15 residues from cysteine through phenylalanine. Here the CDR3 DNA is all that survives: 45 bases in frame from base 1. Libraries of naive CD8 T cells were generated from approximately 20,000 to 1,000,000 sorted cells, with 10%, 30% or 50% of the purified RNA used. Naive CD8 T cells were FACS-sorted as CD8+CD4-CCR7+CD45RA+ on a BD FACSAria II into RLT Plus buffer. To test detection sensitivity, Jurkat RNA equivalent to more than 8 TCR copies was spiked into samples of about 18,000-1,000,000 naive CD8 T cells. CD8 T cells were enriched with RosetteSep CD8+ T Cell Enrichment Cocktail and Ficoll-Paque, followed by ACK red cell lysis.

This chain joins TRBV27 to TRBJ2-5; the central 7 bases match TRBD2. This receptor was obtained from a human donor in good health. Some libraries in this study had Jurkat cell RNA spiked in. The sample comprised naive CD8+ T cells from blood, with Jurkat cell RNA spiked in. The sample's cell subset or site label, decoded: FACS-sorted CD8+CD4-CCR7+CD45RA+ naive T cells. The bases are TGTGCCGGCTCCCTAGGTGCGGGAGAGGTGGAGACCCAGTACTTC. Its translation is CAGSLGAGEVETQYF.